One sample yielded the 32 T cell receptor beta chains listed below, sequenced in a study of T cells in Graves' hyperthyroidism and ophthalmopathy. RNA transcripts provided the source from which TCR beta CDR3 regions were amplified. Primed by the HTBI set, a first-round RT-PCR was run on the TCR CDR3. TCRdb called the multiplex PCR reads again in MiXCR, with one record for every CDR3 protein. The repertoire holds a few hundred thousand distinct CDR3 sequences, with 13% as singletons. Sample: blood. Every receptor here comes from a man aged 25 to 45 with Graves' hyperthyroidism that later progressed to Graves' ophthalmopathy.

The gene calls are TRBV15 and TRBJ2-7, with D possibly called TRBD1 or TRBD2 (5 bases each). The ends were cut back, 1 base at V and 3 bases at J, with 13 bases in the middle. Germline V lookup: CDR1 LNHNV, CDR2 YYDKDF (reference sequence). This CDR3 comprises 15 residues. The CDR3 protein is CATSRVAGTIYEQYF. CDR3 in DNA: TGTGCCACCAGCAGAGTAGCCGGGACGATCTACGAGCAGTACTTC. The entire variable domain, with the rest obtained from reference TRBV15 and TRBJ2-7, is as follows: DAMVIQNPRYQVTQFGKPVTLSCSQTLNHNVMYWYQQKSSQAPKLLFHYYDKDFNNEADTPDNFQSRRPNTSFCFLDIRSPGLGDTAMYLCATSRVAGTIYEQYFGPGTRLTVT.

This clonotype was counted only a few times. This chain uses TRBV3-1 with TRBJ2-1; 7 nucleotides line up with TRBD2. The CDR3 spans 13 residues. Germline trimming cut 4 bases from V and 5 bases from J; bases unmatched to any gene: 2. In germline, CDR1 is LGHDT, CDR2 YNNKEL (reference sequence). CDR3 protein: CASSPGTNNEQFF. The DNA for the CDR3 is TGTGCCAGCAGCCCTGGGACTAACAATGAGCAGTTCTTC.

This clonotype was seen at least ten times. This rearrangement joins TRBV10-1 to TRBJ1-5; tentatively, D is TRBD1 (5 bases). Per the germline V gene, CDR1 is WNHNN and CDR2 is SYGVQD (reference sequence). Trimming took 7 bases from V and 0 from J, leaving 19 bases between them. The CDR3 has 17 residues. The CDR3 reads CASNDRPGPNSNQPQHF. The CDR3 DNA sequence: TGCGCCAGCAACGACCGACCGGGGCCTAATAGCAATCAGCCCCAGCATTTT.

This clonotype was observed at least ten times. CDR3 coding DNA: TGTGCCAGCAGTGATAAGTTGAGCTCTGGAAACACCATATATTTT. The encoded protein is CASSDKLSSGNTIYF. V is TRBV2 and J is TRBJ1-3; D is unresolved. From germline, CDR1 is SNHLY and CDR2 FYNNEI. Deletions cut 3 bases from V and 0 bases from J, with 9 bases between. This CDR3 contains 15 residues.

This clonotype has just a few counts. The chain recombines TRBV3-1 with TRBJ2-4, with 8 bases that match TRBD2. The CDR3 covers 17 residues. The V gene's germline CDR1 is LGHDT and CDR2 YNNKEL (reference sequence). V shed 3 bases, J shed 3 bases, and the junction held 10 bases outside the gene matches. This chain's CDR3 is CASSHGGGARGKNIQYF. CDR3 nucleotides: TGTGCCAGCAGCCACGGGGGGGGGGCGCGGGGCAAAAACATTCAGTACTTC.

As concerns this clonotype: A much bigger clone sits one base away, suggesting this may be a read error. V and J are TRBV7-9 and TRBJ2-7, with 10 bases fitting TRBD1. V was clipped by 4 bases and J by 4 bases; unmatched bases: 4. The CDR3 is 14 amino acids. Germline V gene lookup returns CDR1 SEHNR and CDR2 FQNEAQ (reference sequence). CDR3 protein: CASSSTGGIYEQYF. CDR3 sequence (DNA): TGTGCCAGCAGCTCGACAGGGGGCATATACGAGCAGTACTTC.

This clonotype showed up many times. V and J are TRBV2 and TRBJ2-1, with TRBD1 matching 7 bases. The CDR3 is 18 amino acids. V lost 7 bases, J lost 6 bases, and 21 bases stayed unmatched. Germline V lookup: CDR1 SNHLY, CDR2 FYNNEI. The CDR3 region is CASKSRDSLTKGPNEQFF. As DNA, the CDR3 is TGTGCCAGCAAATCCCGGGACAGTCTTACCAAGGGTCCCAATGAGCAGTTCTTC.

The chain carries TRBV9 and TRBJ1-6; D is perhaps TRBD1 (5 bases). CDR1 is SGDLS and CDR2 is YYNGEE in the germline V gene. There are 16 residues in the CDR3. Trimming shortened V by 3 bases and J by 6 bases, and 16 bases separated the two germline ends. CDR3 sequence (DNA): TGTGCCAGCAGCGACCTACCAGGGCTGGGTAATTCACCCCTCCACTTT. Protein sequence: CASSDLPGLGNSPLHF.

This clonotype was seen at least ten times. J is TRBJ1-1 and V is TRBV28, with D tentatively TRBD1 (5 bases). Germline V gene data show CDR1 as MDHEN and CDR2 as SYDVKM. The CDR3 length is 13 residues. V lost 7 bases and J lost 5, with 14 bases in between. CDR3 DNA sequence: TGTGCCAGCATGGTGCAGGGTCGGACTGAAGCTTTCTTT. Encoded protein: CASMVQGRTEAFF.

The table lists this clonotype with many counts. CDR3 residues: CAISASGAYEQYF. DNA of the CDR3: TGTGCCATCAGTGCGAGCGGGGCCTACGAGCAGTACTTC. The gene calls are TRBV10-3 and TRBJ2-7, with TRBD2 matching over 7 bases. V gave up 4 bases and J gave up 2 bases; unmatched junction bases: 2. This CDR3 region has 13 residues. Germline V gives CDR1 ENHRY, CDR2 SYGVKD.

The CDR3 DNA is TGTGCCAGTACCCCCGGGACAGGGAACTACGAGCAGTACTTC. Its protein product is CASTPGTGNYEQYF. The chain recombines TRBV19 with TRBJ2-7; TRBD1 matches 9 bases. V was pared by 7 bases and J by 3 bases, with 7 bases of the junction left unmatched. The germline CDR1 and CDR2 sequences are LNHDA and SQIVND (reference sequence). This CDR3 contains 14 residues. Looking up the rest from reference TRBV19 and TRBJ2-7 gives the full variable domain: DGGITQSPKYLFRKEGQNVTLSCEQNLNHDAMYWYRQDPGQGLRLIYYSQIVNDFQKGDIAEGYSVSREKKESFPLTVTSAQKNPTAFYLCASTPGTGNYEQYFGPGTRLTVT.

A few counts support this clonotype. J is TRBJ1-1 and V is TRBV4-1; D remains unclear. The CDR3 is 14 amino acids. CDR1 MGHRA and CDR2 YSYEKL come from the germline V gene. Trimming left V 2 bases short and J 1 base short, with 8 bases between. CDR3 residues: CASSQPFRNTEAFF. The CDR3 DNA reads as TGCGCCAGCAGCCAACCTTTTCGGAACACTGAAGCTTTCTTT.

The table lists this clonotype with many counts. The chain carries TRBV5-4 and TRBJ2-7; the match to TRBD1 covers 7 bases. Losses at the gene ends were 4 bases for V and 5 bases for J; bases not matched to a gene: 6. The CDR3 extends over 13 amino acids. Germline V gives CDR1 SGHNT, CDR2 YYREEE (reference sequence). CDR3 bases: TGTGCCAGCAGCCGACAGGGATCGGACGAGCAGTACTTC. Protein product: CASSRQGSDEQYF.

Many counts were recorded for this clonotype. The chain carries TRBV7-9 and TRBJ2-4; 9 bases map to TRBD1. This CDR3 spans 15 amino acids. J lost 2 bases, V lost 4 bases, and 3 bases had no gene match. Germline values: CDR1 SEHNR, CDR2 FQNEAQ (reference sequence). Written as DNA, the CDR3 is TGTGCCAGCAGCTCCACAGGGGGCTCCAAAAACATTCAGTACTTC. It translates to CASSSTGGSKNIQYF.

This clonotype was seen at least ten times. The CDR3 loop is CASSIRQGHQPQHF. The CDR3, as DNA: TGTGCCAGCAGCATAAGACAGGGCCATCAGCCCCAGCATTTT. The rearrangement uses TRBV13 and TRBJ1-5; TRBD1 matches 7 bases. The germline gives CDR1 PRHDT, CDR2 FYEKMQ (reference sequence). Trimming took 5 bases from V and 5 from J; bases not matched to a gene: 6. The CDR3 has 14 residues.

This clonotype was seen ten or more times. The V and J genes are TRBV12-3 or TRBV12-4 and TRBJ2-1; 7 bases match TRBD2. Trimming at V came to 3 bases and at J to 6 bases, leaving 11 bases not matched to a gene. The CDR3 consists of 16 residues. The DNA for the CDR3 is TGTGCCAGCAGTTTGGGTCGGGGGGAGACGACCAATGAGCAGTTCTTC. It is translated as CASSLGRGETTNEQFF.

For this clonotype: One junction end disagrees with the germline gene, perhaps due to a read error. The chain employs TRBV18 and TRBJ2-7, with TRBD1 as a possible D gene (6 bases). The CDR3 is made up of 14 amino acids. In germline, CDR1 is KGHSH, CDR2 LQKENI. CDR3 coding DNA: TGTGCCCGCTCACCACAGGGACCGAACTACGAGCAGTACTTC. As protein: CARSPQGPNYEQYF.

This clonotype has ten or more counts. The rearrangement joins TRBV6-1 to TRBJ1-5; D might be TRBD1 (5 bases). Trimming left V 6 bases short and J 3 bases short, with 12 bases between. This CDR3 contains 14 residues. CDR1 is MNHNS and CDR2 is SASEGT in the germline V gene. CDR3 sequence reads: CASSLTESNQPQHF. The CDR3 DNA follows: TGTGCCAGCAGCCTGACAGAATCCAATCAGCCCCAGCATTTT.

This clonotype has just a few counts. The chain combines TRBV2 with TRBJ2-2, with a weak D call TRBD2 (7 bases). V was trimmed by 4 bases and J by 3 bases, leaving 12 bases between them. The germline gives CDR1 SNHLY, CDR2 FYNNEI. The CDR3 totals 15 residues. The CDR3 loop reads CASSVGRGHTGELFF. CDR3 nucleotide sequence: TGTGCCAGCAGTGTAGGGCGGGGGCACACCGGGGAGCTGTTTTTT.

DNA of the CDR3: TGTGCCAGCTCCCGGACAGGGGAATCCTATAATTCACCCCTCCACTTT. It yields the protein CASSRTGESYNSPLHF. The chain couples TRBV27 to TRBJ1-6; TRBD1 matches at 9 bases. This CDR3 is 16 amino acids long. From germline, CDR1 is MNHEY and CDR2 SMNVEV (reference sequence). With 8 bases clipped from V and 1 base from J, the junction kept 6 bases outside the gene matches.

At least ten counts were recorded for this clonotype. V and J are TRBV20-1 and TRBJ1-1; 7 bases are a match to TRBD1. Unmatched junction bases numbered 7, after V lost 3 bases and J lost 6 bases. The length of the CDR3 is 13 residues. Germline assignment: CDR1 DFQATT and CDR2 SNEGSKA (reference sequence). In nucleotides, the CDR3 is TGCAGTGCTAGCAGGGGGTCGTACTCTGAAGCTTTCTTT. It is translated as CSASRGSYSEAFF.

In this sample, this clonotype turned up many times. This sequence joins TRBV27 and TRBJ1-1, with 11 bases lining up with TRBD1. The CDR3 runs 15 residues. V trimming: 4 bases; J trimming: 4 bases; junction bases outside the gene matches: 5. Germline values: CDR1 MNHEY, CDR2 SMNVEV (reference sequence). CDR3 in amino acids: CASSSAGTGGTEAFF. CDR3 DNA sequence: TGTGCCAGCAGTTCCGCCGGGACAGGGGGCACTGAAGCTTTCTTT.

This clonotype was recorded at least ten times. The chain has TRBV10-2 and TRBJ1-1, with D possibly being TRBD1 (5 bases). Trimming stripped 0 bases from V and 6 bases from J, with 8 bases between. CDR3 length equals 13 residues. CDR1 is WSHSY, CDR2 SAAADI, per germline. CDR3 nucleotide sequence: TGCGCCAGCAGTGAGTCCCCGGGGGCTGAAGCTTTCTTT. It is translated as CASSESPGAEAFF.

V and J are TRBV6-2 or TRBV6-3 and TRBJ2-2, with D hard to call. Trimming removed 6 bases at V and 3 bases at J, with 8 bases between. The CDR3 totals 13 residues. Germline V lookup: CDR1 MNHEY, CDR2 SVGEGT. The CDR3 sequence: CASREAYTGELFF. CDR3 nucleotides: TGTGCCAGCAGAGAGGCCTACACCGGGGAGCTGTTTTTT.

A few counts support this clonotype. The chain couples TRBV10-3 to TRBJ2-3; possible D gene TRBD1, 6 bases. V was shortened by 3 bases and J by 0 bases, with 13 bases between the two germline ends. Germline lookup yields CDR1 ENHRY and CDR2 SYGVKD. This CDR3 is built from 16 residues. The CDR3 loop reads CAISDGGQTSTDTQYF. CDR3 nucleotide sequence: TGTGCCATCAGTGATGGAGGACAGACAAGCACAGATACGCAGTATTTT.

Concerning this clonotype itself: One base away lies a much larger clone, so this may be a sequencing read error. In DNA form, the CDR3 reads TGTGCCACCAGTGACCCCACAGGCCGGGGTGGCTACACCTTC. It codes for CATSDPTGRGGYTF. J is TRBJ1-2 and V is TRBV24-1; TRBD1 might be the D (5 bases). The V end was cut by 4 bases, the J end by 7 bases, with 15 bases between. Germline V gives CDR1 KGHDR, CDR2 SFDVKD. The CDR3 is 14 amino acids.

This clonotype was observed a handful of times. A junction end diverges from the germline sequence, so it may reflect a read error. V and J are TRBV7-3 and TRBJ2-3; 7 bases map to TRBD2. Germline V lookup: CDR1 SGHTA, CDR2 FQGTGA. The length of the CDR3 is 19 residues. The CDR3 region is CAGSLTRRLAGVSADTQYF. The CDR3 DNA reads TGTGCCGGCAGCTTGACCCGGCGACTAGCAGGTGTGAGTGCAGATACGCAGTATTTT. The whole variable domain, filled in from reference TRBV7-3 and TRBJ2-3, reads GAGVSQTPSNKVTEKGKYVELRCDPISGHTALYWYRQSLGQGPEFLIYFQGTGAADDSGLPNDRFFAVRPEGSVSTLKIQRTERGDSAVYLCAGSLTRRLAGVSADTQYFGPGTRLTVL.

The genes are TRBV7-2 and TRBJ1-2, with TRBD1 matching over 8 bases. This CDR3 spans 15 amino acids. The germline V gene has CDR1 SGHTA and CDR2 FQGNSA. Losses at the gene ends were 5 bases for V and 2 bases for J; bases not matched to a gene: 7. CDR3 coding DNA: TGTGCCAGCAGCCGTTCGACAGGGGAGAACTATGGCTACACCTTC. It yields the protein CASSRSTGENYGYTF.

This clonotype was seen more than once but under ten times. J is TRBJ2-3 and V is TRBV20-1; D tentatively reads TRBD1 or TRBD2 (5 bases each). The CDR3 runs to 14 residues. Trimming pared 2 bases from V and 3 bases from J, leaving 12 bases between. The germline gives CDR1 DFQATT, CDR2 SNEGSKA (reference sequence). CDR3 DNA sequence: TGCAGTGCTAGAAAGGTCGGGGCGACAGATACGCAGTATTTT. Protein sequence: CSARKVGATDTQYF.

In this sample, this clonotype turned up many times. This chain connects TRBV20-1 to TRBJ2-6, with D tentatively TRBD1 (5 bases). The V gene lost 2 bases and the J gene lost 4 bases, with 12 bases spanning the gap. The CDR3 is made up of 15 amino acids. From germline, CDR1 is DFQATT and CDR2 SNEGSKA (reference sequence). CDR3 bases: TGCAGTGCTAGAATAGGGGTGCGAGGGGCCAACGTCCTGACTTTC. Translated: CSARIGVRGANVLTF.

This clonotype was counted only a few times. CDR3 loop: CASILLRDKGSGSTDTQYF. DNA of the CDR3: TGTGCCAGCATTCTACTCCGGGATAAGGGTTCGGGGAGCACAGATACGCAGTATTTT. The chain uses TRBV27 and TRBJ2-3, with D perhaps TRBD2 (5 bases). Germline values: CDR1 MNHEY, CDR2 SMNVEV (reference sequence). This CDR3 comprises 19 residues. V gave up 7 bases and J gave up 0 bases, with 26 bases separating them.

Many counts were recorded for this clonotype. The chain employs TRBV12-3 or TRBV12-4 and TRBJ2-1; TRBD2 agrees at 10 bases. With V trimmed by 2 bases and J by 6 bases, 1 base remained unmatched. This CDR3 has 14 amino acids. CDR3 DNA sequence: TGTGCCAGCAGTTTAAGGACTAGCGGCAATGAGCAGTTCTTC. Encoded protein: CASSLRTSGNEQFF.